Each of the 9 T cell receptor beta chains below was sequenced from the same sample in a study of Ad26.COV2.S vaccination and SARS-CoV-2 variants. Treatment defined: 15 to 20 received Ad26.COV2.S at low or high dose, single or two shots; five or six received placebo; per-sample allocation not given. Samples came from day 63 after the first vaccine or placebo injection. Method: immunoSEQ multiplex PCR; TCRdb's copy keeps in-frame clones and lacks some. The sample holds about 330,000 clones, about nine tenths seen once. The sample in question was peripheral blood, obtained in a trial of Ad26.COV2.S vaccine versus placebo. These receptors all stem from a person aged 18-60 years who received the Ad26.COV2.S COVID-19 vaccine or a placebo.

The V call is TRBV7-9, the J call TRBJ2-7; the match to TRBD2 covers 12 bases. CDR3 size: 17 residues. Germline V gives CDR1 SEHNR, CDR2 FQNEAQ (reference sequence). V was clipped by 5 bases and J by 0 bases; unmatched bases: 8. CDR3 sequence (DNA): TGTGCCAGCAGCAAAGGACTAGCGGGAATGGTCTCCTACGAGCAGTACGTC. It is translated as CASSKGLAGMVSYEQYV.

This clone is a singleton in its sample. The V call is TRBV19, the J call TRBJ1-1, with D hard to call. The germline V and J ends were trimmed by 8 bases and 4 bases, with 14 bases remaining between them. Germline V gene sequence: CDR1 LNHDA, CDR2 SQIVND (reference sequence). The CDR3 has 13 amino acids. CDR3 DNA sequence: TGTGCCAGTTCACCAGTCGGGATCACTGAAGCTTTCTTT. This codes for CASSPVGITEAFF.

This chain links TRBV19 with TRBJ1-1; D might be TRBD1 (5 bases). This CDR3 is 13 amino acids long. The germline gives CDR1 LNHDA, CDR2 SQIVND (reference sequence). The V gene lost 4 bases and the J gene lost 4 bases, with 10 bases spanning the gap. The CDR3 region has the DNA TGTGCCAGTAGTACATCGGGACTCACTGAAGCTTTCTTT. This gives the protein CASSTSGLTEAFF. Full variable domain (remainder filled in from reference TRBV19 and TRBJ1-1): DGGITQSPKYLFRKEGQNVTLSCEQNLNHDAMYWYRQDPGQGLRLIYYSQIVNDFQKGDIAEGYSVSREKKESFPLTVTSAQKNPTAFYLCASSTSGLTEAFFGQGTRLTVV.

This chain connects TRBV18 to TRBJ1-1; D uncertain. V was shortened by 3 bases and J by 1 base, with 9 bases between the two germline ends. This CDR3 spans 14 amino acids. Looked up from germline, CDR1 is KGHSH and CDR2 is LQKENI. The CDR3 region is CASSPELRNTEAFF. CDR3 nucleotide sequence: TGTGCCAGCTCACCTGAGTTAAGGAACACTGAAGCTTTCTTT.

This chain uses TRBV6-2 or TRBV6-3 with TRBJ2-1, with D uncertain. The germline gives CDR1 MNHEY, CDR2 SVGEGT. V was clipped by 4 bases and J by 6 bases, with 22 bases between them. There are 17 residues in the CDR3. The CDR3 reads CASSSPLYREYGNEQFF. Here the CDR3 DNA reads TGTGCCAGCAGTTCCCCACTGTACCGCGAGTATGGCAATGAGCAGTTCTTC.

This clone occurred a few times. The chain uses TRBV3-1 (or the pseudogene TRBV3-2) and TRBJ1-2; 9 bases align to TRBD1. The V segment lost 1 base and the J segment 11 bases; nucleotides outside the gene matches: 11. The germline gives CDR1 LGHDT, CDR2 YNNKEL (reference sequence). This CDR3 contains 15 residues. Written as DNA, the CDR3 is TGTGCCAGCAGCCAAGTTTACGGGACAGGGACACAATACACCTTC. Translating it yields CASSQVYGTGTQYTF.

CDR3: CASRSVGETQYF. CDR3 nucleotide sequence: TGTGCCAGCAGGTCCGTGGGGGAGACCCAGTACTTC. The chain joins TRBV7-3 to TRBJ2-5; D is ambiguous. The V gene lost 6 bases and the J gene lost 5 bases, with 10 bases spanning the gap. Germline V lookup: CDR1 SGHTA, CDR2 FQGTGA. The CDR3 is 12 amino acids.

The rearrangement links TRBV4-3 to TRBJ2-7; D may be TRBD2 (7 bases). The length of the CDR3 is 16 residues. Germline values: CDR1 LGHNA, CDR2 YSLEER. Trimming pared 1 base from V and 0 bases from J, leaving 13 bases between. This CDR3 is CASSQARGAYSYEQYF. For the CDR3, the DNA is TGCGCCAGCAGCCAAGCACGGGGGGCCTACTCCTACGAGCAGTACTTC.

V gene TRBV7-9 combines with J gene TRBJ2-7; unclear D gene. Trimming removed 5 bases at V and 6 bases at J, with 14 bases between. The CDR3 is 13 amino acids. Per the germline V gene, CDR1 is SEHNR and CDR2 is FQNEAQ (reference sequence). CDR3 region: CASSPPLFSEQYF. In nucleotides, the CDR3 is TGTGCCAGCAGCCCCCCCCTATTTAGCGAGCAGTACTTC.